The clone carrying this TCR beta chain was seen many times. Antigen: not known. Trimming removed 7 bases at V and 7 bases at J, with 16 bases between. The CDR3 has 13 amino acids. This specimen belongs to a study of T-cell reconstitution after alpha-beta-depleted transplantation in children. Preparation of the TCRbeta library was carried out with unique molecular identifiers. TCRdb processed the PCR reads anew with MiXCR; each CDR3 protein has one entry. The sample lists some 840,000 distinct CDR3 sequences; approximately 15% were seen once. Study findings and constraints: A year had passed since transplant, and T-cell counts and diversity by then came mostly from newly produced T cells. Reported findings indicate that, about two months after transplant, alpha-beta T cells came from several hundred expanded clones, which were derived from non-depleted graft cells. In some patients, recipient T cells and intrathymic progenitors surviving conditioning explained high day-60 diversity.

The chain combines TRBV12-3 or TRBV12-4 with TRBJ1-1; D perhaps matches TRBD1 (5 bases). The sequence was obtained from a male patient younger than 18 who had a stem cell transplant for acute lymphoblastic leukemia, so the T cells may come from the graft donor. This sample comprised PBMCs, mostly from graft donor cells, obtained 360 days after TCRalphabeta/CD19-depleted stem cell transplant. The CDR3 protein is CASILNRMGEAFF. CDR3 DNA sequence: TGTGCCAGCATCCTCAACAGGATGGGTGAAGCTTTCTTT.